The 25 T cell receptor beta chains listed next were all sequenced from one sample in a study of T cell responses to AZD1222 COVID-19 vaccine. Data came from immunoSEQ multiplex PCR; TCRdb stores just in-frame clones and leaves some out. This sample has more than 35,000 clones, with 83% found just once. The sample consisted of peripheral blood, taken on day 0 of AZD1222 vaccination. Receptors originate from an adult in good health.

This chain joins TRBV6-5 and TRBJ2-7; D tentatively reads TRBD1 or TRBD2 (5 bases each). Germline CDR1 reads MNHEY; CDR2 reads SVGAGI. The CDR3 spans 15 residues. Deletions cut 6 bases from V and 2 bases from J, with 17 bases between. The CDR3 protein is CASSVTGTATYEQYF. DNA for the CDR3: TGTGCCAGCAGCGTAACCGGGACGGCAACCTACGAGCAGTACTTC.

This rearrangement joins TRBV27 to TRBJ2-3, with no clear D. Trimming pared 3 bases from V and 2 bases from J, leaving 12 bases between. Germline V lookup: CDR1 MNHEY, CDR2 SMNVEV (reference sequence). This CDR3 is 15 amino acids long. The CDR3 nucleotides read TGTGCCAGCAGTTTCGCGGAACCCGTCACAGATACGCAGTATTTT. Translation gives CASSFAEPVTDTQYF.

The chain joins TRBV30 to TRBJ1-2; D ambiguous. CDR3 length: 13 amino acids. Germline assignment: CDR1 GTSNPN and CDR2 SVGIG (reference sequence). V lost 7 bases to trimming and J lost 2 bases, with 14 bases between them. DNA for the CDR3: TGTGCCTTGAGGTCGGGCGGAAACTATGGCTACACCTTC. Its protein is CALRSGGNYGYTF. Drawing the rest from reference TRBV30 and TRBJ1-2, the complete variable domain is SQTIHQWPATLVQPVGSPLSLECTVEGTSNPNLYWYRQAAGRGLQLLFYSVGIGQISSEVPQNLSASRPQDRQFILSSKKLLLSDSGFYLCALRSGGNYGYTFGSGTRLTVV.

The sample holds one count of this clone. The rearrangement joins TRBV13 to TRBJ2-7; 12 bases fit TRBD2. Trimming cost V 4 bases and J 2 bases; bases outside gene matches: 3. Germline lookup yields CDR1 PRHDT and CDR2 FYEKMQ (reference sequence). The CDR3 is 15 residues long. The CDR3 is CASSWTSGKAYEQYF. DNA for the CDR3: TGTGCCAGCAGCTGGACTAGCGGGAAAGCCTACGAGCAGTACTTC.

V usage is TRBV9 and J usage is TRBJ2-7, with a tentative D call TRBD1 (6 bases). Germline CDR1 reads SGDLS; CDR2 reads YYNGEE. The CDR3 loop spans 15 amino acids. V gave up 0 bases and J gave up 5 bases, with 15 bases separating them. The CDR3, as DNA: TGTGCCAGCAGCGTAGGACTGAGGGGGAACCACGAGCAGTACTTC. It is translated as CASSVGLRGNHEQYF.

The chain combines TRBV7-9 with TRBJ1-4, with TRBD1 as a possible D gene (6 bases). In germline, CDR1 is SEHNR, CDR2 FQNEAQ (reference sequence). The CDR3 totals 14 residues. The V and J ends lost 7 bases and 6 bases respectively, with 15 bases between them. The CDR3 region is CASTPGALDEKLFF. CDR3 in DNA: TGTGCCAGCACCCCAGGGGCCCTGGATGAAAAACTGTTTTTT.

The chain couples TRBV5-1 to TRBJ2-7; 12 bases line up with TRBD2. This CDR3 comprises 13 residues. The junction had 9 bases not matched to a gene; V was cut back by 7 bases and J by 10 bases. From germline, CDR1 is SGHRS and CDR2 YFSETQ. The CDR3 DNA reads TGCGCCAGCCAGACCGGGACTAGCGGGTTACAGTACTTC. It translates to CASQTGTSGLQYF.

This chain links TRBV6-5 with TRBJ1-5, with unresolved D. V lost 6 bases and J lost 4, with 10 bases in between. This CDR3 region has 13 residues. Germline CDR1 and CDR2: MNHEY and SVGAGI. The CDR3 nucleotides read TGTGCCAGCAGCCTAATGTCGAATCAGCCCCAGCATTTT. It codes for CASSLMSNQPQHF.

V and J are TRBV12-3 or TRBV12-4 and TRBJ1-1; D uncertain. Trimming shortened V by 3 bases and J by 4 bases, and 6 bases separated the two germline ends. CDR3 length equals 12 residues. This CDR3 is CASSFGSTEAFF. The CDR3 DNA sequence: TGTGCCAGCAGTTTTGGGTCCACTGAAGCTTTCTTT.

This sequence joins TRBV7-8 and TRBJ1-1; 9 bases map to TRBD1. The germline CDR1 and CDR2 sequences are SGHVS and FQNEAQ. The V gene end was trimmed by 1 base and the J gene end by 3 bases; junction bases not matched to a gene: 0. The CDR3 sequence is 14 residues long. DNA for the CDR3: TGTGCCAGCAGCTTAGGGACAGGGGACACTGAAGCTTTCTTT. Amino acids: CASSLGTGDTEAFF.

The rearrangement joins TRBV7-9 to TRBJ1-4; D ambiguous. V was pared by 5 bases and J by 8 bases, with 15 bases between. The CDR3 length is 14 residues. The germline CDR1 and CDR2 sequences are SEHNR and FQNEAQ (reference sequence). The CDR3 DNA sequence: TGTGCCAGCAGCCCGGACCCGGGCCGAGAAAAACTGTTTTTT. Its translation is CASSPDPGREKLFF.

The rearrangement links TRBV10-3 to TRBJ1-6; 8 bases map to TRBD1. This CDR3 contains 14 residues. Germline V gene data show CDR1 as ENHRY and CDR2 as SYGVKD. With V trimmed by 3 bases and J by 10 bases, 5 bases remained unmatched. The CDR3 coding sequence is TGTGCCATCAGTGACCAGGGGGCGAGGTCACCCCTCCACTTT. This encodes CAISDQGARSPLHF.

V and J are TRBV4-1 and TRBJ1-2, with a weak D call TRBD1 (6 bases). There are 15 residues in the CDR3. In germline, CDR1 is MGHRA, CDR2 YSYEKL. Trimming left V 3 bases short and J 5 bases short, with 16 bases between. As DNA, the CDR3 is TGCGCCAGCAGCCAGGGAGGACAGAGTATTTATGGCTACACCTTC. As protein: CASSQGGQSIYGYTF.

This clone is a singleton in its sample. This chain links TRBV11-2 with TRBJ2-3, with 10 bases identical to TRBD2. Per the germline V gene, CDR1 is SGHAT and CDR2 is FQNNGV. V trimming: 5 bases; J trimming: 3 bases; junction bases outside the gene matches: 5. The CDR3 extends over 15 amino acids. DNA for the CDR3: TGTGCCAGCAGCCCAGCGGGGGGGCGGACAGATACGCAGTATTTT. This gives the protein CASSPAGGRTDTQYF.

The chain recombines TRBV25-1 with TRBJ2-5; 9 positions agree with TRBD2. V lost 2 bases and J lost 5; bases outside the gene matches: 12. The CDR3 sequence is 17 residues long. CDR1 and CDR2 from the germline V gene are MGHDK and SYGVNS. As DNA, the CDR3 is TGTGCCAGCAGTGAAGGGCCGGCAGCGGGGGGCCGGGAGACCCAGTACTTC. This translates into CASSEGPAAGGRETQYF.

As DNA, the CDR3 is TGTGCCATCAGTGAGGCAGAGTACAATGAGCAGTTCTTC. Its protein is CAISEAEYNEQFF. The chain recombines TRBV10-3 with TRBJ2-1; D gene uncertain. V dropped 2 bases and J dropped 4 bases, with 6 bases sitting between them. Germline-derived CDR1 and CDR2 are ENHRY and SYGVKD. There are 13 residues in the CDR3.

A single count supports this clone. This rearrangement joins TRBV19 to TRBJ1-1, with D perhaps TRBD1 (6 bases). CDR3 length: 15 amino acids. Germline CDR1 LNHDA, CDR2 SQIVND (reference sequence). V dropped 9 bases and J dropped 0 bases, with 17 bases sitting between them. CDR3 residues: CASPKEGGMNTEAFF. The CDR3 DNA sequence: TGTGCCAGCCCGAAGGAGGGGGGCATGAACACTGAAGCTTTCTTT.

The chain has TRBV9 and TRBJ2-5; 9 bases map to TRBD1. Germline V gene lookup returns CDR1 SGDLS and CDR2 YYNGEE. The V segment lost 0 bases and the J segment 5 bases; nucleotides outside the gene matches: 5. CDR3 length equals 15 residues. The CDR3: CASSVGLGQGETQYF. CDR3 nucleotide sequence: TGTGCCAGCAGCGTAGGGCTGGGACAGGGTGAGACCCAGTACTTC.

The V and J genes are TRBV5-5 and TRBJ2-7; D is uncertain. From germline, CDR1 is SGHKS and CDR2 YYEKEE (reference sequence). This CDR3 is 11 amino acids long. The ends were cut back, 2 bases at V and 4 bases at J, with 4 bases in the middle. The CDR3, as DNA: TGTGCCAGCAGCTTCGGTTACGAGCAGTACTTC. This codes for CASSFGYEQYF.

In its sample, this clone was seen a few times. CDR3 in amino acids: CASSFGGGIQPQHF. Written as DNA, the CDR3 is TGTGCCAGCAGCTTTGGAGGGGGCATTCAGCCCCAGCATTTT. J is TRBJ1-5 and V is TRBV5-6; TRBD1 matches 7 bases. Trimming cost V 2 bases and J 6 bases; bases outside gene matches: 5. Germline V gene sequence: CDR1 SGHDT, CDR2 YYEEEE. CDR3 length: 14 amino acids.

The J gene is TRBJ1-2, the V gene TRBV7-9; D is ambiguous. Trimming took off 0 bases at V and 7 bases at J, with 9 bases between the two ends. CDR1 and CDR2 (germline): SEHNR, FQNEAQ (reference sequence). This CDR3 comprises 13 residues. CDR3 loop: CASSLAGSSGYTF. CDR3 nucleotides: TGTGCCAGCAGCTTAGCGGGCAGCAGTGGCTACACCTTC.

This chain joins TRBV2 and TRBJ2-2; 11 positions match TRBD1. This CDR3 contains 17 residues. V lost 6 bases to trimming and J lost 0 bases; unmatched junction nucleotides: 6. Per germline, CDR1 SNHLY and CDR2 FYNNEI. CDR3 coding DNA: TGTGCCAGCAGCTATGGACAGGGGGCTTCGAACACCGGGGAGCTGTTTTTT. Its protein product is CASSYGQGASNTGELFF. Variable domain in full (rest from reference TRBV2 and TRBJ2-2): EPEVTQTPSHQVTQMGQEVILRCVPISNHLYFYWYRQILGQKVEFLVSFYNNEISEKSEIFDDQFSVERPDGSNFTLKIRSTKLEDSAMYFCASSYGQGASNTGELFFGEGSRLTVL.

The gene calls are TRBV2 and TRBJ2-1, with D tentatively TRBD2 (6 bases). CDR3 length: 15 residues. Germline CDR1 and CDR2: SNHLY and FYNNEI. V was pared by 3 bases and J by 6 bases, with 15 bases between. The CDR3 region has the DNA TGTGCCAGCAGTGATGGCGGGACGATAGGCAATGAGCAGTTCTTC. It translates to CASSDGGTIGNEQFF.

The rearrangement uses TRBV7-8 and TRBJ2-5; perhaps TRBD2 as D (6 bases). Trimming shortened V by 5 bases and J by 3 bases, and 10 bases separated the two germline ends. Germline V gene lookup returns CDR1 SGHVS and CDR2 FQNEAQ. This CDR3 is 13 amino acids long. CDR3: CASSRGLKETQYF. The CDR3 region has the DNA TGTGCCAGCAGCCGGGGACTTAAAGAGACCCAGTACTTC. Full variable domain (rest looked up from reference TRBV7-8 and TRBJ2-5): GAGVSQSPRYKVAKRGQDVALRCDPISGHVSLFWYQQALGQGPEFLTYFQNEAQLDKSGLPSDRFFAERPEGSVSTLKIQRTQQEDSAVYLCASSRGLKETQYFGPGTRLLVL.

V is TRBV27 and J is TRBJ2-1, with D perhaps matching TRBD1 or TRBD2 (6 bases each). This CDR3 comprises 13 residues. Trimming cost V 8 bases and J 11 bases, with 19 bases left between them. Per germline, CDR1 MNHEY and CDR2 SMNVEV (reference sequence). The CDR3 loop is CASGKDPRGQQFF. CDR3 sequence (DNA): TGTGCCAGCGGGAAGGACCCACGGGGGCAGCAGTTCTTC.